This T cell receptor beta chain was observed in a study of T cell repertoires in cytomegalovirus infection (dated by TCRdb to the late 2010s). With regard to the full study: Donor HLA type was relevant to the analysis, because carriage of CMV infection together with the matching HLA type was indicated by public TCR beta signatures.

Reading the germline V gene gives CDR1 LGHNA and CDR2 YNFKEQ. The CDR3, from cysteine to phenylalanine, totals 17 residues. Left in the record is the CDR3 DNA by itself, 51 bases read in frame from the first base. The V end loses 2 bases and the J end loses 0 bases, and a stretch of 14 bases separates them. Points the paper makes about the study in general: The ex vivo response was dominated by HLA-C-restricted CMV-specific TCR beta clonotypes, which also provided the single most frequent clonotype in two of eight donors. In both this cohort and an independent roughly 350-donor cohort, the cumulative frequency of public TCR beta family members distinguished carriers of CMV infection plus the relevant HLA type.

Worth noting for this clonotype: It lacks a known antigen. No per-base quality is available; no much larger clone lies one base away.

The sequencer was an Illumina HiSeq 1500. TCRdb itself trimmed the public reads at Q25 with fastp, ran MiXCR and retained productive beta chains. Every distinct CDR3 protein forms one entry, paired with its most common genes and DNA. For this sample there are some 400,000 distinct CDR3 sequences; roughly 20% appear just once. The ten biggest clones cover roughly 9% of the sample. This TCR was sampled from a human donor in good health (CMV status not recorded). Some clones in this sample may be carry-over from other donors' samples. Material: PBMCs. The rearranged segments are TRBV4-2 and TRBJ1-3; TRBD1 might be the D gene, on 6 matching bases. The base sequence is TGTGCCAGCAGCCAAAACCTTTTACAGGGCTCTGGAAACACCATATATTTT. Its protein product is CASSQNLLQGSGNTIYF.